What follows are 24 T cell receptor beta chains derived from one specimen sequenced in a study of blood T cells in healthy people across ages. Sample-barcoded 5' priming and a J-beta primer mix drove a second PCR of about 7 to 11 cycles. Via MiXCR, TCRdb re-called the 5' RACE reads, giving one row per CDR3 protein. The sample includes approximately 1.5 million distinct CDR3 sequences, around 40% of them seen just once. The sample taken for sequencing was blood. These TCRs come from a woman aged 18-30 years in good health.

Comment on this clonotype: The junction does not match germline at one end; this may be a read error. The V call is TRBV7-9, the J call TRBJ1-1; D call uncertain. Germline-derived CDR1 and CDR2 are SEHNR and FQNEAQ (reference sequence). This CDR3 comprises 13 residues. The CDR3, as DNA: TGTGCCAGCAGCTTAATGGGAGGTACTGCAGCTTTCTTT. Translation gives CASSLMGGTAAFF.

The genes are TRBV12-3 or TRBV12-4 and TRBJ1-6; no definite D call. The V gene lost 6 bases and the J gene lost 7 bases, with 10 bases spanning the gap. The CDR3 extends over 13 amino acids. This CDR3 reads CASSGPLNSPLHF. CDR3 DNA sequence: TGTGCCAGCAGCGGGCCGTTGAATTCACCCCTCCACTTT.

This chain joins TRBV28 and TRBJ2-1, with D perhaps matching TRBD1 or TRBD2 (5 bases each). Germline V gene lookup returns CDR1 MDHEN and CDR2 SYDVKM. V shed 10 bases and J shed 0 bases, with 16 bases lying between them. The CDR3 is 15 amino acids. The CDR3 protein is CATKRERGSYNEQFF. CDR3 DNA sequence: TGTGCCACTAAGAGGGAAAGGGGCTCCTACAATGAGCAGTTCTTC.

V and J are TRBV15 and TRBJ2-7; 8 bases are a match to TRBD1. J was trimmed by 0 bases and V by 6 bases; bases with no gene match: 7. Germline CDR1 is LNHNV and CDR2 is YYDKDF (reference sequence). The CDR3 spans 15 residues. For the CDR3, the DNA is TGTGCCACCAGTCCCGGACAGGGCTACTCCTACGAGCAGTACTTC. This sequence encodes CATSPGQGYSYEQYF.

This chain joins TRBV4-1 and TRBJ2-3; D unresolved. Germline V gene data show CDR1 as MGHRA and CDR2 as YSYEKL. CDR3 length: 15 residues. Trimming took 4 bases from V and 0 from J, leaving 11 bases between them. CDR3 in DNA: TGCGCCAGCAGCCTTCTCATGACTAGCACAGATACGCAGTATTTT. Amino acid sequence: CASSLLMTSTDTQYF.

A few counts support this clonotype. The V and J genes are TRBV20-1 and TRBJ2-7; D perhaps matches TRBD2 (6 bases). CDR1 and CDR2 from the germline V gene are DFQATT and SNEGSKA (reference sequence). Trimming pared 7 bases from V and 6 bases from J, leaving 22 bases between. The CDR3 extends over 14 amino acids. The CDR3 bases are TGCAGTGGGGAAAGGCTAGCGTTTACCTCCGAGCAGTACTTC. Its translation is CSGERLAFTSEQYF.

The sample holds a few counts of this clonotype. This chain links TRBV27 with TRBJ2-3; the D gene is possibly TRBD2 (5 bases). Germline lookup yields CDR1 MNHEY and CDR2 SMNVEV (reference sequence). The V end was cut by 1 base, the J end by 6 bases, with 11 bases between. The CDR3 length is 14 residues. The CDR3: CASSLFGDEDTQYF. DNA of the CDR3: TGTGCCAGCAGTTTATTCGGGGATGAGGATACGCAGTATTTT.

The chain recombines TRBV10-3 with TRBJ1-1; the D gene is possibly TRBD1 (6 bases). Germline CDR1 and CDR2: ENHRY and SYGVKD. CDR3 size: 14 residues. V lost 4 bases, J lost 1 base, and 10 bases lay in between. CDR3 residues: CAISAGTTNTEAFF. DNA of the CDR3: TGTGCCATCAGTGCTGGGACAACGAACACTGAAGCTTTCTTT.

The rearrangement joins TRBV12-3 or TRBV12-4 to TRBJ2-2; D may be TRBD2 (6 bases). CDR3 length: 18 amino acids. V was clipped by 0 bases and J by 6 bases, with 20 bases between them. CDR3 amino acids: CASSLARLVGSGAGELFF. In DNA form, the CDR3 reads TGTGCCAGCAGTTTAGCCCGTTTAGTCGGGAGTGGCGCCGGGGAGCTGTTTTTT.

The V gene is TRBV6-2 or TRBV6-3, the J gene TRBJ1-4; 7 bases are shared with TRBD1. The CDR3 runs to 14 residues. Per the germline V gene, CDR1 is MNHEY and CDR2 is SVGEGT. V trimming: 6 bases; J trimming: 7 bases; junction bases outside the gene matches: 8. DNA of the CDR3: TGTGCCAGCAGCGAACAGGGGAACGGTGAAAAACTGTTTTTT. It is translated as CASSEQGNGEKLFF.

As regards this clonotype: One end of the junction is discordant with germline, which a read error may explain. The gene calls are TRBV9 and TRBJ2-1; no clear D gene. This CDR3 is 14 amino acids long. Germline values: CDR1 SGDLS, CDR2 YYNGEE. The CDR3: CTSSVENFHNEQFF. The CDR3 DNA reads TGTACCAGCAGCGTAGAGAATTTCCACAATGAGCAGTTCTTC.

This clonotype was seen at least ten times. V usage is TRBV10-3 and J usage is TRBJ2-1; no definite D call. Germline assignment: CDR1 ENHRY and CDR2 SYGVKD. The V gene lost 2 bases and the J gene lost 8 bases, with 7 bases spanning the gap. The length of the CDR3 is 12 residues. The CDR3 spells CAISEARHEQFF. CDR3 DNA: TGTGCCATCAGTGAGGCTCGGCATGAGCAGTTCTTC.

The gene calls are TRBV29-1 and TRBJ1-1; D is possibly TRBD1 (6 bases). V was trimmed by 4 bases and J by 3 bases, leaving 18 bases between them. The CDR3 has 15 amino acids. The germline V gene has CDR1 SQVTM and CDR2 ANQGSEA. The CDR3 here is CSVALATSGDTEAFF. The CDR3 bases are TGCAGCGTTGCTTTAGCCACCTCAGGGGACACTGAAGCTTTCTTT.

V gene TRBV20-1 combines with J gene TRBJ2-4; 7 nucleotides align to TRBD1. The CDR3 length is 15 residues. The germline V gene has CDR1 DFQATT and CDR2 SNEGSKA (reference sequence). V dropped 7 bases and J dropped 1; count of bases not matched to a gene: 10. CDR3 nucleotide sequence: TGCAGTGTTCCGACGGGACAGTACGCCAAAAACATTCAGTACTTC. Protein product: CSVPTGQYAKNIQYF.

The chain joins TRBV5-1 to TRBJ2-1; D is ambiguous. The CDR3 consists of 14 residues. V lost 4 bases to trimming and J lost 1 base, with 9 bases between them. Looked up from germline, CDR1 is SGHRS and CDR2 is YFSETQ. The CDR3 region is CASSILNSYNEQFF. The CDR3 DNA reads as TGCGCCAGCAGCATACTAAATTCCTACAATGAGCAGTTCTTC.

There are a few counts of this clonotype. The genes are TRBV2 and TRBJ2-1, with 7 bases lining up with TRBD2. The CDR3 is made up of 15 amino acids. Germline V gene sequence: CDR1 SNHLY, CDR2 FYNNEI. The V and J ends lost 3 bases and 1 base, in that order; junction bases with no gene match: 3. The CDR3 spells CASSDEGLSYNEQFF. DNA for the CDR3: TGTGCCAGCAGTGATGAGGGACTATCCTACAATGAGCAGTTCTTC.

This clonotype was seen a handful of times. The chain has TRBV11-2 and TRBJ2-5; D ambiguous. The V end lost 3 bases, the J end lost 0 bases, and 5 bases lay between the germline ends. This CDR3 has 13 amino acids. Germline CDR1 reads SGHAT; CDR2 reads FQNNGV. CDR3 loop: CASSFTYQETQYF. The CDR3 nucleotides are TGTGCCAGCAGCTTTACGTACCAAGAGACCCAGTACTTC. Complete variable domain (other parts from reference TRBV11-2 and TRBJ2-5): EAGVAQSPRYKIIEKRQSVAFWCNPISGHATLYWYQQILGQGPKLLIQFQNNGVVDDSQLPKDRFSAERLKGVDSTLKIQPAKLEDSAVYLCASSFTYQETQYFGPGTRLLVL.

V is TRBV11-1 and J is TRBJ2-3, with 9 bases lining up with TRBD1. Germline-derived CDR1 and CDR2 are SGHAT and FQDESV (reference sequence). The CDR3 contains 22 residues. V gave up 5 bases and J gave up 5 bases; unmatched junction bases: 29. Here the CDR3 DNA reads TGTGCCAGCAGCCCGACTTCCACGCGCGGGACAGGGCAAATGGCGGCTAGAGATACGCAGTATTTT. It yields the protein CASSPTSTRGTGQMAARDTQYF.

DNA for the CDR3: TGCAGTGCTACCCCTTATAGCGGGGGTTTTAATGAGCAGTTCTTC. As protein: CSATPYSGGFNEQFF. The rearrangement links TRBV20-1 to TRBJ2-1; 9 bases agree with TRBD2. This CDR3 has 15 residues. The V gene end was trimmed by 4 bases and the J gene end by 7 bases; junction bases not matched to a gene: 11. Germline values: CDR1 DFQATT, CDR2 SNEGSKA (reference sequence).

This clonotype was seen repeatedly, ten times or more. The rearrangement links TRBV29-1 to TRBJ1-2; D is unresolved. Germline-derived CDR1 and CDR2 are SQVTM and ANQGSEA. The CDR3 has 12 residues. V lost 4 bases to trimming and J lost 0 bases, with 6 bases between them. The DNA of the CDR3 is TGCAGCGTTGGGCAGACTAACTATGGCTACACCTTC. The encoded protein is CSVGQTNYGYTF.

The chain carries TRBV10-3 and TRBJ1-2; tentative D call: TRBD1 (5 bases). CDR3 length equals 14 residues. Trimming shortened V by 2 bases and J by 4 bases, and 11 bases separated the two germline ends. Looked up from germline, CDR1 is ENHRY and CDR2 is SYGVKD. The CDR3 DNA sequence: TGTGCCATCAGTGAGAGAGGGGAGGTCTATGGCTACACCTTC. This translates into CAISERGEVYGYTF.

This clonotype came up once. A read error may account for a junction end that differs from germline. The gene calls are TRBV15 and TRBJ2-2, with D perhaps assigned TRBD1 or TRBD2 (5 bases each). This CDR3 has 17 residues. CDR1 is LNHNV and CDR2 is YYDKDF in the germline V gene (reference sequence). The CDR3 nucleotides read TGTGCCACCAGCAGAGAGAAAGGGGTTTTTCGCACCGGGGAGCCGTTTTTT. It yields the protein CATSREKGVFRTGEPFF. Full variable domain (rest looked up from reference TRBV15 and TRBJ2-2): DAMVIQNPRYQVTQFGKPVTLSCSQTLNHNVMYWYQQKSSQAPKLLFHYYDKDFNNEADTPDNFQSRRPNTSFCFLDIRSPGLGDTAMYLCATSREKGVFRTGEPFFGEGSRLTVL.

The chain is built from TRBV28 and TRBJ2-2; 8 nucleotides line up with TRBD1. There are 15 residues in the CDR3. V was clipped by 6 bases and J by 6 bases; unmatched bases: 9. The germline V gene encodes CDR1 MDHEN and CDR2 SYDVKM. The CDR3: CASRSTGVKAGELFF. In DNA, the CDR3 is TGTGCCAGCAGGTCGACAGGGGTTAAGGCCGGGGAGCTGTTTTTT.

This clonotype was observed a few times. The chain carries TRBV12-3 or TRBV12-4 and TRBJ2-1; D is undetermined. The V end lost 5 bases, the J end lost 4 bases, and 15 bases lay between the germline ends. The CDR3 covers 15 residues. CDR3 coding DNA: TGTGCCAGCAGTCCACCAGCGACACGTTACAATGAGCAGTTCTTC. The encoded protein is CASSPPATRYNEQFF.